This T cell receptor beta chain was retrieved from a study of blood T cell repertoires in COVID-19. Across the study: PBMCs, B-cell-depleted T cells, or T cells were the source of the cDNA or gDNA that made up the material.

The CDR3 has 14 residues. CDR1 LGHNA and CDR2 YSLEER come from the germline V gene. Trimming cost V 4 bases and J 5 bases, with 14 bases left between them. Donors in Cohort 3 who had recovered were those with two negative PCRs, healthcare professional clearance, or resolution of their symptoms. In the original analysis: Reference gene primers were amplified, and this amplification served to estimate nucleated cell counts. Sequencing was performed with immunoSEQ multiplex PCR; in TCRdb, only in-frame clones are kept and a portion is missing. V and J calls and clone size follow that table, whereas D and trimming were derived from the DNA. The table shows over 250,000 clones, with approximately 89% occurring only once.

The sample consisted of PBMCs or T cells enriched from blood (not recorded which). The receptor was derived from a woman aged 25-40 years who had recovered from COVID-19. The chain carries TRBV4-3 and TRBJ1-2; possible D gene TRBD1, 6 bases. Here the CDR3 DNA reads TGCGCCAGCAGCCGGGGGGGCCAGCTTTATGGCTACACCTTC. Residues: CASSRGGQLYGYTF.